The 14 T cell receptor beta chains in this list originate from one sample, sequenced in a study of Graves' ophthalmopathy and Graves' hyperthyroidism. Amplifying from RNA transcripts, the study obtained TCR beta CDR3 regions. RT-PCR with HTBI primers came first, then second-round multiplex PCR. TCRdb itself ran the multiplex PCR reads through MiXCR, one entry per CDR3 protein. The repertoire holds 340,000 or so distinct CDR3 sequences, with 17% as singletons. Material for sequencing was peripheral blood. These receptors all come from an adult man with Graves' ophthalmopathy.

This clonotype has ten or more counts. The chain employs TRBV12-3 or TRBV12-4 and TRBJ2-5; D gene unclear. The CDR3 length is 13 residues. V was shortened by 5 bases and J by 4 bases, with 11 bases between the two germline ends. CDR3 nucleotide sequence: TGTGCCAGCAGTCGACGGCCAATAGAGACCCAGTACTTC. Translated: CASSRRPIETQYF.

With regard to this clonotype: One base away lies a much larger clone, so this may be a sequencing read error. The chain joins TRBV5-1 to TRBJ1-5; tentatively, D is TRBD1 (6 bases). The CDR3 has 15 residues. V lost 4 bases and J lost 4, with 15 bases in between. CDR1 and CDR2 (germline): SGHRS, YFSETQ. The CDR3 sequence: CASSPGSGENQPQHF. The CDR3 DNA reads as TGCGCCAGCAGCCCCGGGTCAGGGGAAAATCAGCCCCAGCATTTT.

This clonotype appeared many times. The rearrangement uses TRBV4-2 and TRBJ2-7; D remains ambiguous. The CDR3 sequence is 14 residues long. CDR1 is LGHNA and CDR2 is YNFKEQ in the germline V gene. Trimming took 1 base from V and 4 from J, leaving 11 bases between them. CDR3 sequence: CASSQVVGVYEQYF. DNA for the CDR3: TGTGCCAGCAGCCAAGTAGTCGGAGTTTACGAGCAGTACTTC.

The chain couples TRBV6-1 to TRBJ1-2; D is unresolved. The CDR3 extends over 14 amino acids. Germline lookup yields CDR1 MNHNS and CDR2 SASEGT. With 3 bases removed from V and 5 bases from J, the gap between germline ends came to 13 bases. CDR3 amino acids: CASSEDWTDYGYTF. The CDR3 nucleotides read TGTGCCAGCAGTGAGGATTGGACCGATTATGGCTACACCTTC.

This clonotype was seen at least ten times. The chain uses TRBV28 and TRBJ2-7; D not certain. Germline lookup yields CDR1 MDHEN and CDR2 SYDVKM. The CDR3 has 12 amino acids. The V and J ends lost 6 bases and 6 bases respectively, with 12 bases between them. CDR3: CASSNLGSEQYF. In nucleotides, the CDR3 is TGTGCCAGCAGCAACCTGGGTTCCGAGCAGTACTTC.

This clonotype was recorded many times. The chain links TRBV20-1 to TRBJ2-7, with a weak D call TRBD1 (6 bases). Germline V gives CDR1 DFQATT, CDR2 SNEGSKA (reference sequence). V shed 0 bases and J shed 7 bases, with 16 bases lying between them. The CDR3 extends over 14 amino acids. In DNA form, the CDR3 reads TGCAGTGCTAGAGAACCTACAGGGACGGGGGAGCAGTACTTC. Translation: CSAREPTGTGEQYF.

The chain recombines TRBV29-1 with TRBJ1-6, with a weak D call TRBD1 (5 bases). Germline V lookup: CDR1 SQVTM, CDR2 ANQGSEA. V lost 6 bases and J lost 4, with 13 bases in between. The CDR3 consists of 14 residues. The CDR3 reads CSVGTADYNSPLHF. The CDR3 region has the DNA TGCAGCGTCGGGACCGCAGATTATAATTCACCCCTCCACTTT.

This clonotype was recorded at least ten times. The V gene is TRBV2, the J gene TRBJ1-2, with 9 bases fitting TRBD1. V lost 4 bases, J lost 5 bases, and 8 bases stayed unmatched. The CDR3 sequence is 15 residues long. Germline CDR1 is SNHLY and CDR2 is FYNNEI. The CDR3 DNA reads TGTGCCAGCAGTGTTAAACAGGGGGCTTCGTATGGCTACACCTTC. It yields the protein CASSVKQGASYGYTF.

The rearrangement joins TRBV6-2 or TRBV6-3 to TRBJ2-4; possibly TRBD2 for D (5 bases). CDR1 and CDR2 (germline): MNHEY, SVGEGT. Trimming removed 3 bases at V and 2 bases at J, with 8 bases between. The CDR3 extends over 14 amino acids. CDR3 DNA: TGTGCCAGCAGTTATCGAGGGCCCAAAAACATTCAGTACTTC. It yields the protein CASSYRGPKNIQYF.

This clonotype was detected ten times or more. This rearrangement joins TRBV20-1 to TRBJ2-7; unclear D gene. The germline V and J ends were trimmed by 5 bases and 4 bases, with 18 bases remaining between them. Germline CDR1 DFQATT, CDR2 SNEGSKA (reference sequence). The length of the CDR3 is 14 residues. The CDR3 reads CSAPPSAAIYEQYF. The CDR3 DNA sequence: TGCAGTGCTCCACCCAGTGCGGCAATATACGAGCAGTACTTC.

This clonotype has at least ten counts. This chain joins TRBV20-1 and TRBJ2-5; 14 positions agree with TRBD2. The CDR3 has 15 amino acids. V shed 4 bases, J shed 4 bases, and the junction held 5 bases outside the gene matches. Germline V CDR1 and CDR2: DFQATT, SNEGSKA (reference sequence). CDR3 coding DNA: TGCAGTGCTACCTCCGGGACTAGCGGGGGAGAGACCCAGTACTTC. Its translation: CSATSGTSGGETQYF.

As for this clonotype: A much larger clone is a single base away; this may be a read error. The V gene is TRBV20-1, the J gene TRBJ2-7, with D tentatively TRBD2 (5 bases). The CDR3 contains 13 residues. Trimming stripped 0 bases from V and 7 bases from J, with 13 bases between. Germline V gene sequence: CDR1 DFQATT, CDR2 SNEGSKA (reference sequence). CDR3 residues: CSARDKSWREQYF. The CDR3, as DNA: TGCAGTGCTAGAGATAAGAGTTGGAGGGAGCAGTACTTC.

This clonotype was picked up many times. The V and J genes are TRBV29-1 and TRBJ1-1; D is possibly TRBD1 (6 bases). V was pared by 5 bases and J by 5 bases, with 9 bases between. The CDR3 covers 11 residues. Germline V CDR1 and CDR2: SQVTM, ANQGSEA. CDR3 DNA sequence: TGCAGCGTTCTCGACAGGACTGAAGCTTTCTTT. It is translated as CSVLDRTEAFF.

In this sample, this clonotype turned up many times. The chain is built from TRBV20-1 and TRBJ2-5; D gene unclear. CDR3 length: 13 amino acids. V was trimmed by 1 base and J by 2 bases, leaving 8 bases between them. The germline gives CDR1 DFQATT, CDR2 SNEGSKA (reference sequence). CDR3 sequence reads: CSARAQLQETQYF. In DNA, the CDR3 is TGCAGTGCTAGAGCGCAACTTCAAGAGACCCAGTACTTC.